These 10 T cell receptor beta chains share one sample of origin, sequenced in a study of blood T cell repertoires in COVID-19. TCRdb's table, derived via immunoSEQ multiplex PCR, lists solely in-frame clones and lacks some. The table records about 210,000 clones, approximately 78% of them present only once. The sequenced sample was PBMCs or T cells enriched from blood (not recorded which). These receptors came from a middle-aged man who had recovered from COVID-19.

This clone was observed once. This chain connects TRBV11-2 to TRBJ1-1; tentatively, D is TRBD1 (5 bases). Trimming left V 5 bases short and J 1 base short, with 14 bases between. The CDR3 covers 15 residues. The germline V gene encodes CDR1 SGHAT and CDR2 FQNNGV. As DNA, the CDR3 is TGTGCCAGCAGCGCCAGTACAGGACAGAACACTGAAGCTTTCTTT. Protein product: CASSASTGQNTEAFF. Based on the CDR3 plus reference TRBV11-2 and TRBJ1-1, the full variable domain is EAGVAQSPRYKIIEKRQSVAFWCNPISGHATLYWYQQILGQGPKLLIQFQNNGVVDDSQLPKDRFSAERLKGVDSTLKIQPAKLEDSAVYLCASSASTGQNTEAFFGQGTRLTVV.

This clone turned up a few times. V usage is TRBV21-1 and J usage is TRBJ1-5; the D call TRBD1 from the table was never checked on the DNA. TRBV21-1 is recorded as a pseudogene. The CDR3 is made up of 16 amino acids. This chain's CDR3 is CASSKGQGGVKQPQHF. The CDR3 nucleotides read TGTGCCAGCAGCAAAGGACAGGGAGGAGTGAAGCAGCCCCAGCATTTT.

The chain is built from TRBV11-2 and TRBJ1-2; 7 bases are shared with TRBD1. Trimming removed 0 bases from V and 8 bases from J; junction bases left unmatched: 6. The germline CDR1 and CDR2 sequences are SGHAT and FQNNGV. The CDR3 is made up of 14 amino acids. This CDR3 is CASSLDRAGGGYTF. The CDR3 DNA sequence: TGTGCCAGCAGCTTAGATAGGGCAGGGGGAGGCTACACCTTC.

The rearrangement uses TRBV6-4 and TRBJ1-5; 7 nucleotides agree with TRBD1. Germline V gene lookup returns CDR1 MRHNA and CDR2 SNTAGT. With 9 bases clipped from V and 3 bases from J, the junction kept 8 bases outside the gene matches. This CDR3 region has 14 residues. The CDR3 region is CASSEQGSNQPQHF. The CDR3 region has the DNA TGTGCCAGTTCTGAACAGGGGTCCAATCAGCCCCAGCATTTT.

The CDR3 coding sequence is TGTGCAAGTCGCTTTGAGGTTGCGGGGCTGGTAGAGACCCAGTACTTC. Its translation is CASRFEVAGLVETQYF. The J gene is TRBJ2-5, the V gene TRBV12-2; TRBD2, as called in the table, went unchecked against the DNA. TRBV12-2 is termed a pseudogene. The CDR3 loop spans 16 amino acids.

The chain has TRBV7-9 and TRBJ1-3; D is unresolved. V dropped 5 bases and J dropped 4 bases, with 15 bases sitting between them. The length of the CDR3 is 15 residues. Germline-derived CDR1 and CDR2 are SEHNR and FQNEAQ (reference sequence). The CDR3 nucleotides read TGTGCCAGCAGCCCCGGGGTCGTGGGGGGAAACACCATATATTTT. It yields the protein CASSPGVVGGNTIYF.

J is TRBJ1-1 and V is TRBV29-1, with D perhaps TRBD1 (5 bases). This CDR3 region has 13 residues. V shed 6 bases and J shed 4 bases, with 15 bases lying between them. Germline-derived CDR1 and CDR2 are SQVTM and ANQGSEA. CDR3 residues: CSVRAGQSTEAFF. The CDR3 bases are TGCAGCGTGAGGGCGGGGCAGTCCACTGAAGCTTTCTTT.

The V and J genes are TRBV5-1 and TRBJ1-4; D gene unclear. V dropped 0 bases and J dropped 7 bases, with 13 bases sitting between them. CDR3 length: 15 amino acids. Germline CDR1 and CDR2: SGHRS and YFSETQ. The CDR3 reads CASSLGAGYGEKLFF. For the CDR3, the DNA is TGCGCCAGCAGCTTGGGGGCGGGGTACGGTGAAAAACTGTTTTTT.

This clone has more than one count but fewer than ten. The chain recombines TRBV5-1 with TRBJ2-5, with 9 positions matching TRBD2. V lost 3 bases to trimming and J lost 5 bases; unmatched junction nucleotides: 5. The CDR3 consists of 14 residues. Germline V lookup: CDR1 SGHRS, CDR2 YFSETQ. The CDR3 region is CASSYQAGGETQYF. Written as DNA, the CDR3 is TGCGCCAGCAGCTATCAGGCGGGAGGGGAGACCCAGTACTTC.

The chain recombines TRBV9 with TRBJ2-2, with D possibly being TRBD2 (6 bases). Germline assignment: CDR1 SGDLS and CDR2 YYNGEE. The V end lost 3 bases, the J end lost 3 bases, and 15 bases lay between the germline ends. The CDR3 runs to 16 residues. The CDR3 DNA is TGTGCCAGCAGCGCAAGACTAGGTGGGGACACCGGGGAGCTGTTTTTT. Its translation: CASSARLGGDTGELFF.